The 2 T cell receptor beta chains below come from one sample, sequenced in a study of shared clonotypes between healthy human individuals. Sequencing was performed with immunoSEQ multiplex PCR; in TCRdb, only in-frame clones are kept and a portion is missing. The sample includes about 600,000 clones, nearly 97% of them seen just once. Terminally differentiated effector memory CD45RA+ cells were excluded from the naive CD8 cells, which were CD45RO-negative and positively selected for CCR7. Specimen: naive CD8+ T cells sorted from blood. The receptors were gathered from a woman in her twenties or thirties in good health.

The DNA for the CDR3 is TGTGCCAGCAGCGAATCCCCTCGTGAGCGGGAGGACTACGAGCAGTACTTC. Encoded protein: CASSESPREREDYEQYF. V gene TRBV7-8 combines with J gene TRBJ2-7; 9 positions agree with TRBD2. The germline V gene encodes CDR1 SGHVS and CDR2 FQNEAQ. The ends lost 5 bases at V and 3 bases at J; junction bases unmatched: 14. This CDR3 region has 17 residues.

The V and J genes are TRBV28 and TRBJ2-7; 9 nucleotides agree with TRBD2. Germline V lookup: CDR1 MDHEN, CDR2 SYDVKM. Trimming at V came to 5 bases and at J to 4 bases, leaving 9 bases not matched to a gene. This CDR3 contains 15 residues. The CDR3: CASSVPAGGVYEQYF. Written as DNA, the CDR3 is TGTGCCAGCAGTGTACCAGCGGGAGGTGTGTACGAGCAGTACTTC.